This entry lists 24 T cell receptor beta chains sequenced from one sample in a study of T cells in tuberculosis (dated 2018 in TCRdb). In light of the paper, this sample's time point label describes: new active TB diagnosis, blood taken before or within 7 days of starting treatment. The library was made by the immunoSEQ multiplex PCR assay. Here the immuneACCESS table is served through TCRdb, limited to in-frame sequences with V and J called. Missing clones are a known gap in these copies; in checked studies unresolved V genes cover under half, and the rest lacks a known reason. This sample is represented by 25,000 to 35,000 clones; 70% to 90% of them were singletons. About 5.2% of the sample is taken by the ten largest. This specimen was PBMCs, taken at tuberculosis diagnosis. These receptor sequences come from an adult with tuberculosis.

This clone was seen once. This chain joins TRBV27 and TRBJ1-5, with D possibly TRBD1 on 6 matching bases. This CDR3 has 14 amino acids. CDR1 and CDR2 (germline): MNHEY, SMNVEV (reference sequence). V was shortened by 4 bases and J by 6 bases, with 13 bases between the two germline ends. The CDR3, as DNA: TGTGCCAGCAGTTACCAGGGAGGGGGTCAGCCCCAGCATTTT. This gives the protein CASSYQGGGQPQHF.

This clone has just one count. The chain carries TRBV4-3 and TRBJ1-3; 8 bases are shared with TRBD1. This CDR3 is 15 amino acids long. Per the germline V gene, CDR1 is LGHNA and CDR2 is YSLEER. V trimming: 3 bases; J trimming: 0 bases; junction bases outside the gene matches: 1. The CDR3: CASSQGQDSGNTIYF. Here the CDR3 DNA reads TGCGCCAGCAGCCAGGGACAGGACTCTGGAAACACCATATATTTT.

V is TRBV15 and J is TRBJ1-4; D is ambiguous. The germline V gene encodes CDR1 LNHNV and CDR2 YYDKDF (reference sequence). The CDR3 consists of 16 residues. V was trimmed by 1 base and J by 0 bases, leaving 9 bases between them. CDR3 sequence reads: CATSRVVGATNEKLFF. The CDR3, as DNA: TGTGCCACCAGCAGAGTAGTCGGAGCAACTAATGAAAAACTGTTTTTT.

This sequence joins TRBV14 and TRBJ2-7; 7 nucleotides agree with TRBD1. The J segment lost 2 bases and the V segment lost 2 bases, leaving 15 bases of the junction unmatched. The CDR3 contains 18 residues. The germline CDR1 and CDR2 sequences are SGHDN and FVKESK. CDR3 region: CASSQIRTGPHSAYEQYF. In nucleotides, the CDR3 is TGTGCCAGCAGCCAAATACGGACAGGACCCCACTCAGCCTACGAGCAGTACTTC.

The chain is built from TRBV19 and TRBJ2-3; possibly TRBD1 for D (5 bases). Germline-derived CDR1 and CDR2 are LNHDA and SQIVND (reference sequence). The CDR3 contains 16 residues. The V gene lost 2 bases and the J gene lost 3 bases, with 15 bases spanning the gap. In nucleotides, the CDR3 is TGTGCCAGTAGTATAAAGCAGGGAATCGGTACAGATACGCAGTATTTT. This encodes CASSIKQGIGTDTQYF.

This clone has a handful of counts. The chain couples TRBV4-1 to TRBJ1-1; TRBD1 is a possible D gene (5 bases). CDR1 MGHRA and CDR2 YSYEKL come from the germline V gene. V dropped 4 bases and J dropped 6 bases, with 9 bases sitting between them. The CDR3 length is 12 residues. CDR3 residues: CASSRSGSEAFF. In nucleotides, the CDR3 is TGCGCCAGCAGCCGATCAGGGTCTGAAGCTTTCTTT.

The V and J genes are TRBV7-2 and TRBJ2-7, with a possible D match to TRBD2 (6 bases). V was pared by 5 bases and J by 1 base, with 12 bases between. This CDR3 is 14 amino acids long. The germline CDR1 and CDR2 sequences are SGHTA and FQGNSA. The CDR3 bases are TGTGCCAGCAGCCTCATGGGGGGTTCCTACGAGCAGTACTTC. Amino acids: CASSLMGGSYEQYF.

The CDR3 reads CASSFGLVRGETQYF. The CDR3 region has the DNA TGTGCCAGCAGCTTCGGACTAGTTAGAGGAGAGACCCAGTACTTC. This chain connects TRBV5-6 to TRBJ2-5, with 7 nucleotides matching TRBD2. Looked up from germline, CDR1 is SGHDT and CDR2 is YYEEEE. The CDR3 is 15 residues long. Trimming at V came to 2 bases and at J to 4 bases, leaving 8 bases not matched to a gene.

The rearrangement uses TRBV19 and TRBJ1-5; D may be TRBD1 (5 bases). Trimming stripped 7 bases from V and 1 base from J, with 23 bases between. Germline lookup yields CDR1 LNHDA and CDR2 SQIVND (reference sequence). This CDR3 comprises 18 residues. CDR3: CASTDLTVVGVSNQPQHF. CDR3 in DNA: TGTGCCAGTACCGATCTAACCGTTGTAGGGGTAAGCAATCAGCCCCAGCATTTT. The variable domain in full, with the rest retrieved from reference TRBV19 and TRBJ1-5, is DGGITQSPKYLFRKEGQNVTLSCEQNLNHDAMYWYRQDPGQGLRLIYYSQIVNDFQKGDIAEGYSVSREKKESFPLTVTSAQKNPTAFYLCASTDLTVVGVSNQPQHFGDGTRLSIL.

J is TRBJ2-2 and V is TRBV18, with a weak D call TRBD2 (5 bases). V lost 3 bases to trimming and J lost 1 base, with 12 bases between them. Germline CDR1 KGHSH, CDR2 LQKENI. The length of the CDR3 is 16 residues. CDR3 coding DNA: TGTGCCAGCTCACCGCAAGGGAGCCTGAACACCGGGGAGCTGTTTTTT. This translates into CASSPQGSLNTGELFF. The full variable domain, its missing parts supplied by reference TRBV18 and TRBJ2-2, is NAGVMQNPRHLVRRRGQEARLRCSPMKGHSHVYWYRQLPEEGLKFMVYLQKENIIDESGMPKERFSAEFPKEGPSILRIQQVVRGDSAAYFCASSPQGSLNTGELFFGEGSRLTVL.

The chain carries TRBV4-3 and TRBJ2-2; 15 bases agree with TRBD2. The CDR3 loop spans 17 amino acids. Trimming removed 5 bases from V and 5 bases from J; junction bases left unmatched: 6. Germline loops: CDR1 LGHNA, CDR2 YSLEER. Here the CDR3 reads CASSNGLAGGLTGELFF. CDR3 nucleotides: TGCGCCAGCAGCAACGGACTAGCGGGGGGGCTAACCGGGGAGCTGTTTTTT.

The sample holds a few counts of this clone. At one end the junction does not follow the germline gene, possibly because of a read error. This rearrangement joins TRBV5-1 to TRBJ1-2; perhaps TRBD1 as D (6 bases). This CDR3 has 14 residues. Looked up from germline, CDR1 is SGHRS and CDR2 is YFSETQ. CDR3 loop: CASSTIDRNSGYTF. The CDR3 coding sequence is TGCGCCAGCAGCACCATAGACAGGAACTCTGGCTACACCTTC.

In this sample, this clone turned up a few times. J is TRBJ1-6 and V is TRBV30; D call uncertain. V lost 2 bases and J 7 bases, leaving 9 bases between the germline ends. The CDR3 has 13 residues. Germline values: CDR1 GTSNPN, CDR2 SVGIG (reference sequence). The CDR3, as DNA: TGTGCCTGGAGTTTAGTGTCGAATTCACCCCTCCACTTT. This encodes CAWSLVSNSPLHF.

V and J are TRBV10-1 and TRBJ2-5; 9 nucleotides align to TRBD1. The CDR3 has 13 amino acids. V was pared by 6 bases and J by 3 bases, with 2 bases of the junction left unmatched. In germline, CDR1 is WNHNN, CDR2 SYGVQD (reference sequence). CDR3 sequence reads: CASSRDREETQYF. CDR3 bases: TGCGCCAGCAGCCGGGACAGGGAAGAGACCCAGTACTTC.

J is TRBJ2-5 and V is TRBV28; D is possibly TRBD2 (5 bases). Trimming left V 2 bases short and J 4 bases short, with 8 bases between. The V gene's germline CDR1 is MDHEN and CDR2 SYDVKM. CDR3 length equals 13 residues. CDR3 sequence reads: CASSLGRGETQYF. The CDR3, as DNA: TGTGCCAGCAGTTTAGGTCGGGGAGAGACCCAGTACTTC.

V is TRBV29-1 and J is TRBJ2-3; 11 nucleotides align to TRBD2. CDR3 length equals 16 residues. V gave up 6 bases and J gave up 4 bases; unmatched junction bases: 12. Germline V gene lookup returns CDR1 SQVTM and CDR2 ANQGSEA. The CDR3: CSVETSGGTQPDTQYF. Here the CDR3 DNA reads TGCAGCGTGGAAACTAGCGGGGGAACCCAACCAGATACGCAGTATTTT.

This chain uses TRBV27 with TRBJ2-1; the match to TRBD2 covers 11 bases. CDR1 and CDR2 (germline): MNHEY, SMNVEV (reference sequence). The CDR3 extends over 14 amino acids. With V trimmed by 8 bases and J by 6 bases, 6 bases remained unmatched. The CDR3 is CASLGLAGGNEQFF. Here the CDR3 DNA reads TGTGCCAGCCTGGGGCTAGCGGGAGGCAATGAGCAGTTCTTC.

The J gene is TRBJ2-3, the V gene TRBV7-9; D possibly corresponds to TRBD1 (6 bases). V was shortened by 5 bases and J by 4 bases, with 10 bases between the two germline ends. CDR3 length equals 13 residues. Germline V lookup: CDR1 SEHNR, CDR2 FQNEAQ (reference sequence). CDR3 nucleotides: TGTGCCAGCAGCCCCAGGGGAGCAGATACGCAGTATTTT. Translating gives CASSPRGADTQYF.

The gene calls are TRBV28 and TRBJ1-3; D is perhaps TRBD1 (5 bases). This CDR3 is 14 amino acids long. Trimming removed 3 bases at V and 3 bases at J, with 9 bases between. CDR1 and CDR2 from the germline V gene are MDHEN and SYDVKM. For the CDR3, the DNA is TGTGCCAGCAGTTTGGGAAGGGGTGGAAACACCATATATTTT. Its translation: CASSLGRGGNTIYF.

The chain combines TRBV30 with TRBJ1-2; tentative D call: TRBD1 (6 bases). V lost 1 base, J lost 1 base, and 10 bases lay in between. Germline values: CDR1 GTSNPN, CDR2 SVGIG (reference sequence). This CDR3 region has 14 residues. CDR3 loop: CAWSGTALNYGYTF. The CDR3 DNA sequence: TGTGCCTGGAGTGGGACAGCGCTTAACTATGGCTACACCTTC.

The rearrangement links TRBV10-3 to TRBJ2-3; 9 bases map to TRBD2. The CDR3 is made up of 15 amino acids. J gave up 3 bases and V 4 bases, and 5 bases lay outside the gene matches. From germline, CDR1 is ENHRY and CDR2 SYGVKD. The CDR3 here is CAISGWLAGTDTQYF. Written as DNA, the CDR3 is TGTGCCATCAGTGGGTGGCTAGCGGGGACAGATACGCAGTATTTT.

The chain employs TRBV6-6 and TRBJ1-2; TRBD1 matches 9 bases. Germline trimming cut 2 bases from V and 8 bases from J; bases unmatched to any gene: 12. CDR3 size: 16 residues. Germline V CDR1 and CDR2: MNHNY, SVGAGI (reference sequence). The DNA of the CDR3 is TGTGCCAGCAGTTACGGACCTTCGGGACAGGGAGGCGGCTACACCTTC. Amino acid sequence: CASSYGPSGQGGGYTF.

This sequence joins TRBV5-4 and TRBJ1-3; no clear D. Deletions cut 0 bases from V and 2 bases from J, with 6 bases between. This CDR3 spans 14 amino acids. Germline CDR1 is SGHNT and CDR2 is YYREEE (reference sequence). CDR3 sequence: CASSLGGTGNTIYF. The CDR3, as DNA: TGTGCCAGCAGCTTGGGAGGGACTGGAAACACCATATATTTT.

The J gene is TRBJ1-1, the V gene TRBV5-1; D gene ambiguous. The CDR3 consists of 13 residues. Trimming took 2 bases from V and 4 from J, leaving 9 bases between them. CDR1 is SGHRS and CDR2 is YFSETQ in the germline V gene. The CDR3 loop reads CASSFLESTEAFF. The CDR3 DNA is TGCGCCAGCAGCTTTTTGGAGAGCACTGAAGCTTTCTTT.